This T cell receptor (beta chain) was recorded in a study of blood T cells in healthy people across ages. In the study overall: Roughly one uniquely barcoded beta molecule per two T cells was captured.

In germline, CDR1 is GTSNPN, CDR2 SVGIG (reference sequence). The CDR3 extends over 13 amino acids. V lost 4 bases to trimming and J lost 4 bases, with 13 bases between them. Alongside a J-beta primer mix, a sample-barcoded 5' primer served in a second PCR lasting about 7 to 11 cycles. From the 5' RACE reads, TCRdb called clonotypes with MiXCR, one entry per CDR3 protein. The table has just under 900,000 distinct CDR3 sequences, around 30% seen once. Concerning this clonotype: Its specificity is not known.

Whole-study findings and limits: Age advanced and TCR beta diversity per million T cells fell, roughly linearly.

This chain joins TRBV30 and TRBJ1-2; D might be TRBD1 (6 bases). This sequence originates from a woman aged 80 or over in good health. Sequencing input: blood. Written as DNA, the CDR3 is TGTGCCTGGACACAGGGAGGCGGCTATGGCTACACCTTC. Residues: CAWTQGGGYGYTF.